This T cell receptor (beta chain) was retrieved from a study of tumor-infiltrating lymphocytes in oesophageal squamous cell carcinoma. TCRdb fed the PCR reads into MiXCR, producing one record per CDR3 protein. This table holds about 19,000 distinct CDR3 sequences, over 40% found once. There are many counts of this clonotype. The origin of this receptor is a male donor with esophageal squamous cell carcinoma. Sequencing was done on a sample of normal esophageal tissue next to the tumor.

The CDR3 sequence: CASSQEREGPTGELFF. CDR3 sequence (DNA): TGCGCCAGCAGCCAAGAAAGGGAGGGCCCCACCGGGGAGCTGTTTTTT. The V and J genes are TRBV4-1 and TRBJ2-2; 7 positions agree with TRBD2. The CDR3 covers 16 residues. Trimming took 0 bases from V and 4 from J; bases not matched to a gene: 5. Germline V gene data show CDR1 as MGHRA and CDR2 as YSYEKL.